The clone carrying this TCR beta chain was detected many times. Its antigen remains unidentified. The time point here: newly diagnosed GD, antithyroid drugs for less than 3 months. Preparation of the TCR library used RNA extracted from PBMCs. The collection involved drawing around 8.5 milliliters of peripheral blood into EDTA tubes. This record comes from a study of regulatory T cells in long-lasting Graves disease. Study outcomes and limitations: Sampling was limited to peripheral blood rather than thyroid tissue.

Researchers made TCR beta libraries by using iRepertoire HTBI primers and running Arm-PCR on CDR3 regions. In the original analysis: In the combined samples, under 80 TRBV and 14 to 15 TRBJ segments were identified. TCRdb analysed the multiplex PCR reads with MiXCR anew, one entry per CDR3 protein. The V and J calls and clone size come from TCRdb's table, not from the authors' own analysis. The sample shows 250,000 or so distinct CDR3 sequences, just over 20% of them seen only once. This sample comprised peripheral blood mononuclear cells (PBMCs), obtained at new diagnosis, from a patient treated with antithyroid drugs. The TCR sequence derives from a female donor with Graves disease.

The CDR3 is CASGLSGSYEQYF. CDR3 bases: TGTGCTAGTGGTTTGAGCGGGAGTTACGAGCAGTACTTC. The chain links TRBV12-5 to TRBJ2-7; 8 bases match TRBD2. Germline V lookup: CDR1 LGHNT, CDR2 FRNRAP. Trimming took 2 bases from V and 4 from J; bases not matched to a gene: 1. The CDR3 runs 13 residues.